A selection of T cell receptor beta chains follows, all from one sample in a study of OX40 agonist ivuxolimab in advanced cancers. Produced via immunoSEQ multiplex PCR; TCRdb's table is partial and in-frame only. In the table there are about 58,000 clones, about four fifths of which are singletons. Sequenced here: CD4+ or CD8+ T cells sorted from blood, sampled in a trial of the OX40 agonist ivuxolimab. These receptors originate from an adult with an advanced solid tumor such as melanoma, head and neck, liver or kidney cancer. Each CDR3 is given with its conserved first and last residue. The order of the fields is J gene, CDR3 length, V gene, CDR3 protein.

>TRBJ2-7|14|TRBV18
CASFPDRDSYEQYF
>TRBJ2-1|16|TRBV19
CASSIVGGQAYNEQFF
>TRBJ2-2|12|TRBV9
CASSENTGELFF
>TRBJ2-3|15|TRBV9
CASSALAGRTDTQYF
>TRBJ1-1|15|TRBV30
CAWSDAGRMNTEAFF
>TRBJ2-1|16|TRBV19
CASSIFPPQSSNEQFF
>TRBJ2-4|13|TRBV2
CASRRERENIQYF
>TRBJ2-1|15|TRBV19
CASSKKRISYNEQFF
>TRBJ1-2|13|TRBV4-2
CASSYDTNYGYTF
>TRBJ2-5|15|TRBV30
CAWSVGTGMAETQYF
>TRBJ1-2|14|TRBV5-1
CASSLADSFYGYTF
>TRBJ1-3|13|TRBV30
CAWSLSSGNTIYF
>TRBJ2-1|15|TRBV7-9
CASSFDGGPYNEQFF
>TRBJ2-1|16|TRBV4-3
CASSQVWVYFANEQFF
>TRBJ2-1|14|TRBV30
CAWSVLRREYEQFF
>TRBJ1-4|18|TRBV30
CAWESTPASIPTNEKLFF
>TRBJ2-6|16|TRBV5-5
CASSSRGGYGANVLTF
>TRBJ2-5|15|TRBV7-7
CASSLGTRGQETQYF
>TRBJ1-1|16|TRBV11-3
CASSLRDRAWNTEAFF